A single sample is the source of the 4 T cell receptor beta chains below, sequenced in a study of early T cells in non-severe SARS-CoV-2 infection. MiXCR, run by TCRdb on the 5' RACE reads, gives a single entry per CDR3 protein. This table holds around 70,000 distinct CDR3 sequences, 9% to 15% found once. Sequencing was performed on whole blood. These receptors all stem from an adult who was a healthcare worker with PCR-confirmed SARS-CoV-2 infection or an uninfected control (not recorded which).

This sequence joins TRBV29-1 and TRBJ1-2; weak D call: TRBD1 (5 bases). This CDR3 is built from 14 residues. Germline CDR1 SQVTM, CDR2 ANQGSEA. The V gene lost 0 bases and the J gene lost 6 bases, with 14 bases spanning the gap. The CDR3 DNA reads TGCAGCGTTGAAGACCGAGGGGCGCGTAATGGCTACACCTTC. This codes for CSVEDRGARNGYTF.

The chain is built from TRBV20-1 and TRBJ2-5, with D perhaps given as TRBD1 or TRBD2 (6 bases each). CDR1 and CDR2 from the germline V gene are DFQATT and SNEGSKA (reference sequence). The CDR3 has 14 residues. With 0 bases removed from V and 4 bases from J, the gap between germline ends came to 12 bases. The CDR3 here is CSAREIGGGETQYF. The CDR3 DNA is TGCAGTGCTAGAGAGATTGGAGGGGGAGAGACCCAGTACTTC.

Many counts were recorded for this clonotype. The rearrangement links TRBV7-8 to TRBJ2-7; 8 bases line up with TRBD2. CDR1 SGHVS and CDR2 FQNEAQ come from the germline V gene. The V segment lost 3 bases and the J segment 4 bases; nucleotides outside the gene matches: 11. This CDR3 is built from 16 residues. The CDR3 nucleotides are TGTGCCAGCAGCTTGGGACTAGGCGGTCTTCATTACGAGCAGTACTTC. Protein sequence: CASSLGLGGLHYEQYF.

Regarding this clonotype: A much larger clone lies one base from this, so it may be a read error. The CDR3 sequence is CASSPSGITQYF. The CDR3 DNA follows: TGTGCCAGCAGCCCCAGTGGTATTACGCAGTATTTT. The V gene is TRBV5-6, the J gene TRBJ2-3; D is unresolved. This CDR3 comprises 12 residues. Trimming cost V 4 bases and J 8 bases, with 11 bases left between them. Germline CDR1 reads SGHDT; CDR2 reads YYEEEE.